This TCR beta chain came from a study of blood T cell repertoires in COVID-19. Study overall: The United States, Italy and Spain provided the acute and convalescent COVID-19 samples. The analysed material was cDNA or gDNA that came from T cells, B-cell-depleted T cells, or PBMCs.

V was clipped by 8 bases and J by 5 bases, with 10 bases between them. The CDR3 sequence is 12 residues long. From germline, CDR1 is MNHEY and CDR2 SVGAGI. Original handling: From reference gene primer amplification, estimates of nucleated cell counts were derived. Method: immunoSEQ multiplex PCR; TCRdb's copy keeps in-frame clones and lacks some. That table furnishes V, J and clone size, whereas the DNA furnished D and trimming. The sample holds roughly 150,000 clones; more than 75% are singletons and the top ten take less than 5.5%. Sample: peripheral blood. The chain couples TRBV6-5 to TRBJ2-1, with D unresolved. The sequence was obtained from a woman in her forties or fifties with acute or convalescent COVID-19. The CDR3 here is CASAGRNNEQFF. The CDR3 bases are TGTGCCAGCGCCGGCAGGAACAATGAGCAGTTCTTC.